What follows are 22 T cell receptor beta chains derived from one specimen sequenced in a study of T cell repertoires in cytomegalovirus infection. These receptors' targets are unknown. TCRdb ran MiXCR on the reads and lists one entry per CDR3 protein. The table includes hundreds of thousands of distinct CDR3 sequences, roughly a third detected once. Sample: cultured PBMCs, taken from culture after CMV antigen stimulation. The source of these receptors is a human donor in good health (CMV status not recorded). Some clones in this sample may be carry-over from other donors' samples.

J is TRBJ2-2 and V is TRBV7-3; D remains unclear. The germline V and J ends were trimmed by 3 bases and 3 bases, with 11 bases remaining between them. Germline-derived CDR1 and CDR2 are SGHTA and FQGTGA. The CDR3 consists of 15 residues. The CDR3 is CASSFMAADTGELFF. In DNA form, the CDR3 reads TGTGCCAGCAGCTTTATGGCGGCGGACACCGGGGAGCTGTTTTTT. Using reference TRBV7-3 and TRBJ2-2 for the parts outside the CDR3, the full variable domain is GAGVSQTPSNKVTEKGKYVELRCDPISGHTALYWYRQSLGQGPEFLIYFQGTGAADDSGLPNDRFFAVRPEGSVSTLKIQRTERGDSAVYLCASSFMAADTGELFFGEGSRLTVL.

The rearrangement uses TRBV24-1 and TRBJ2-1, with a weak D call TRBD2 (6 bases). This CDR3 is built from 13 residues. Looked up from germline, CDR1 is KGHDR and CDR2 is SFDVKD. V lost 4 bases and J 10 bases, leaving 13 bases between the germline ends. The CDR3: CATSEGGVVEQFF. The CDR3 DNA follows: TGTGCCACCAGTGAGGGAGGTGTCGTGGAGCAGTTCTTC.

The table lists this clonotype with a count of one. The chain is built from TRBV28 and TRBJ2-7; tentatively, D is TRBD2 (5 bases). From germline, CDR1 is MDHEN and CDR2 SYDVKM. The length of the CDR3 is 14 residues. V was clipped by 6 bases and J by 3 bases, with 15 bases between them. The CDR3 is CASSPPGNRYEQYF. The CDR3 coding sequence is TGTGCCAGCAGCCCACCGGGGAACCGCTACGAGCAGTACTTC.

The genes are TRBV6-6 and TRBJ2-1, with 14 bases aligning to TRBD2. Per germline, CDR1 MNHNY and CDR2 SVGAGI (reference sequence). CDR3 length: 18 amino acids. V lost 6 bases and J lost 7; bases outside the gene matches: 14. The CDR3: CASSMAGTSGSRRNEQFF. The CDR3 nucleotides read TGTGCCAGCAGCATGGCCGGGACTAGCGGGAGCCGCCGGAATGAGCAGTTCTTC.

The CDR3 region is CASSLGQDATEAFF. The CDR3 DNA reads as TGTGCCAGCAGCTTAGGACAGGATGCCACTGAAGCTTTCTTT. The chain has TRBV7-6 and TRBJ1-1; maybe TRBD1 (6 bases). Trimming stripped 1 base from V and 4 bases from J, with 10 bases between. Germline loops: CDR1 SGHVS, CDR2 FNYEAQ. The CDR3 has 14 amino acids.

V usage is TRBV7-9 and J usage is TRBJ2-1; D is ambiguous. The CDR3 covers 12 residues. V was cut by 2 bases and J by 9 bases, with 8 bases left in between. Germline V gene lookup returns CDR1 SEHNR and CDR2 FQNEAQ (reference sequence). The CDR3 loop is CASSLSGPEQFF. The CDR3 DNA follows: TGTGCCAGCAGCTTATCAGGACCTGAGCAGTTCTTC.

The chain uses TRBV19 and TRBJ1-5; tentative D call: TRBD1 (5 bases). The V gene's germline CDR1 is LNHDA and CDR2 SQIVND (reference sequence). Trimming took off 4 bases at V and 3 bases at J, with 10 bases between the two ends. This CDR3 region has 14 residues. The CDR3 here is CASSTGGLNQPQHF. CDR3 coding DNA: TGTGCCAGTAGTACCGGGGGACTCAATCAGCCCCAGCATTTT.

This clonotype showed up just a few times. The chain's CDR3 is CASSLLPEDGYTF. In DNA form, the CDR3 reads TGTGCCAGCAGCTTGTTACCGGAGGACGGCTACACCTTC. The chain uses TRBV5-6 and TRBJ1-2; D is uncertain. The length of the CDR3 is 13 residues. Trimming took off 1 base at V and 8 bases at J, with 12 bases between the two ends. Germline CDR1 reads SGHDT; CDR2 reads YYEEEE.

This clonotype appeared a few times. The rearrangement joins TRBV12-3 or TRBV12-4 to TRBJ2-1, with a tentative D call TRBD2 (5 bases). The CDR3 loop spans 11 amino acids. With 3 bases removed from V and 8 bases from J, the gap between germline ends came to 5 bases. The CDR3 sequence: CASSFGDEQFF. CDR3 in DNA: TGTGCCAGCAGTTTCGGGGATGAGCAGTTCTTC.

The chain combines TRBV20-1 with TRBJ2-1; perhaps TRBD2 as D (5 bases). Germline-derived CDR1 and CDR2 are DFQATT and SNEGSKA (reference sequence). This CDR3 contains 19 residues. V lost 0 bases to trimming and J lost 0 bases, with 21 bases between them. Written as DNA, the CDR3 is TGCAGTGCTAGAGATTCCCCCAGAGAGAGGGTAAGCTCCTACAATGAGCAGTTCTTC. Amino acid sequence: CSARDSPRERVSSYNEQFF.

The chain couples TRBV6-6 to TRBJ1-1, with 8 bases matching TRBD1. Losses at the gene ends were 2 bases for V and 3 bases for J; bases not matched to a gene: 8. The CDR3 contains 16 residues. The germline gives CDR1 MNHNY, CDR2 SVGAGI (reference sequence). CDR3 nucleotides: TGTGCCAGCAGTTACCCAAAAGGACAGGGAGACACTGAAGCTTTCTTT. Its protein product is CASSYPKGQGDTEAFF.

This clonotype was detected many times. This sequence joins TRBV7-9 and TRBJ2-1; D is possibly TRBD1 (6 bases). The germline gives CDR1 SEHNR, CDR2 FQNEAQ (reference sequence). V gave up 5 bases and J gave up 4 bases, with 9 bases separating them. This CDR3 contains 13 residues. The CDR3, as DNA: TGTGCCAGCAGCCCGGGACAATACAATGAGCAGTTCTTC. This translates into CASSPGQYNEQFF.

V is TRBV7-2 and J is TRBJ2-7; D remains ambiguous. CDR3 length: 12 residues. Germline V gives CDR1 SGHTA, CDR2 FQGNSA. V lost 2 bases, J lost 6 bases, and 8 bases lay in between. Here the CDR3 reads CASSLSPREQYF. The CDR3 coding sequence is TGTGCCAGCAGCTTAAGCCCTCGCGAGCAGTACTTC.

V usage is TRBV29-1 and J usage is TRBJ1-1; 11 nucleotides match TRBD1. Losses at the gene ends were 3 bases for V and 4 bases for J; bases not matched to a gene: 4. The germline V gene encodes CDR1 SQVTM and CDR2 ANQGSEA. The CDR3 has 14 residues. The CDR3 bases are TGCAGCGTTGACGGACAGGGGGCGATCACTGAAGCTTTCTTT. It is translated as CSVDGQGAITEAFF. Together with reference TRBV29-1 and TRBJ1-1, the CDR3 gives the full variable domain: SAVISQKPSRDICQRGTSLTIQCQVDSQVTMMFWYRQQPGQSLTLIATANQGSEATYESGFVIDKFPISRPNLTFSTLTVSNMSPEDSSIYLCSVDGQGAITEAFFGQGTRLTVV.

This clonotype came up a few times. The genes are TRBV2 and TRBJ1-1; D remains unclear. In germline, CDR1 is SNHLY, CDR2 FYNNEI. The CDR3 has 14 residues. Trimming removed 6 bases at V and 0 bases at J, with 11 bases between. Here the CDR3 reads CASRPGRMNTEAFF. The DNA for the CDR3 is TGTGCCAGCAGACCCGGACGGATGAACACTGAAGCTTTCTTT.

This clonotype was detected only a few times. The chain is built from TRBV7-9 and TRBJ1-2; tentatively, D is TRBD1 (6 bases). V lost 5 bases to trimming and J lost 3 bases, with 16 bases between them. The germline CDR1 and CDR2 sequences are SEHNR and FQNEAQ (reference sequence). The CDR3 has 15 amino acids. The DNA for the CDR3 is TGTGCCAGCAGCCCCCTGGGGGCTACCTACTATGGCTACACCTTC. Amino acid sequence: CASSPLGATYYGYTF.

A single count supports this clonotype. The gene calls are TRBV20-1 and TRBJ1-2, with 7 bases identical to TRBD1. Germline V gene data show CDR1 as DFQATT and CDR2 as SNEGSKA (reference sequence). The ends lost 0 bases at V and 6 bases at J; junction bases unmatched: 10. This CDR3 region has 15 residues. The CDR3 loop reads CSARDLGGRGDGYTF. The CDR3 DNA sequence: TGCAGTGCTAGAGATCTAGGGGGCAGGGGAGATGGCTACACCTTC.

This sequence joins TRBV6-2 or TRBV6-3 and TRBJ2-5, with D tentatively TRBD2 (5 bases). Germline lookup yields CDR1 MNHEY and CDR2 SVGEGT. The CDR3 extends over 16 amino acids. V was shortened by 2 bases and J by 5 bases, with 18 bases between the two germline ends. CDR3 protein: CASSYVGGSRGETQYF. In DNA, the CDR3 is TGTGCCAGCAGTTACGTCGGCGGCTCTCGAGGGGAGACCCAGTACTTC.

The table lists this clonotype with a few counts. CDR3 sequence (DNA): TGCGCCAGCAGCCCCGGGCACTCTTACAAACTCACAGATACGCAGTATTTT. Its protein is CASSPGHSYKLTDTQYF. This chain joins TRBV5-1 and TRBJ2-3; D ambiguous. CDR3 length: 17 residues. V was trimmed by 4 bases and J by 2 bases, leaving 20 bases between them. The germline CDR1 and CDR2 sequences are SGHRS and YFSETQ. Full variable domain (rest looked up from reference TRBV5-1 and TRBJ2-3): KAGVTQTPRYLIKTRGQQVTLSCSPISGHRSVSWYQQTPGQGLQFLFEYFSETQRNKGNFPGRFSGRQFSNSRSEMNVSTLELGDSALYLCASSPGHSYKLTDTQYFGPGTRLTVL.

The chain uses TRBV25-1 and TRBJ2-7; D is undetermined. Trimming pared 0 bases from V and 4 bases from J, leaving 7 bases between. The CDR3 loop spans 13 amino acids. The germline gives CDR1 MGHDK, CDR2 SYGVNS. The CDR3 nucleotides are TGTGCCAGCAGTGAATATACGAAGTACGAGCAGTACTTC. As protein: CASSEYTKYEQYF.

V usage is TRBV4-3 and J usage is TRBJ2-1, with TRBD2 matching 8 bases. Germline trimming cut 0 bases from V and 7 bases from J; bases unmatched to any gene: 2. Germline CDR1 LGHNA, CDR2 YSLEER. This CDR3 spans 14 amino acids. Here the CDR3 reads CASSQDLAGNEQFF. The CDR3, as DNA: TGCGCCAGCAGCCAAGACCTAGCGGGTAATGAGCAGTTCTTC.

Ten or more counts support this clonotype. The V gene is TRBV11-1, the J gene TRBJ2-1; D gene ambiguous. Per the germline V gene, CDR1 is SGHAT and CDR2 is FQDESV (reference sequence). CDR3 length: 16 amino acids. V was pared by 4 bases and J by 2 bases, with 15 bases between. CDR3 in amino acids: CASSYGLPEAYNEQFF. The CDR3 DNA is TGTGCCAGCAGCTACGGCCTCCCCGAGGCCTACAATGAGCAGTTCTTC.